This TCR beta chain is drawn from a study of control samples from healthy donors and cancer patients. Libraries were prepared by immunoSEQ multiplex PCR; TCRdb keeps only in-frame clonotypes and omits some of them. The data show around 200,000 clones, approximately 95% seen once. Per germline, CDR1 LNHDA and CDR2 SQIVND (reference sequence). Trimming shortened V by 5 bases and J by 8 bases, and 19 bases separated the two germline ends. This CDR3 is built from 16 residues. Specimen: blood. The gene calls are TRBV19 and TRBJ1-6; D unresolved. This TCR was recovered from a man aged 18 to 29 in good health. The chain's CDR3 is CASSQMGVSQDSPLHF. For the CDR3, the DNA is TGTGCCAGTAGTCAAATGGGAGTCAGCCAGGATTCACCCCTCCACTTT.